Following are 21 T cell receptor beta chains from one sample sequenced in a study of T cells after yellow fever vaccination. TCRdb itself ran the 5' RACE reads through MiXCR, one entry per CDR3 protein. The repertoire holds about 350,000 distinct CDR3 sequences, with 8.1% as singletons. The source was PBMCs, collected roughly 47 days after the first yellow fever vaccination. Receptor source: a young man who received the YFV17D yellow fever vaccine.

This rearrangement joins TRBV4-1 to TRBJ1-1; D gene uncertain. This CDR3 region has 13 residues. V shed 5 bases and J shed 4 bases, with 11 bases lying between them. Per the germline V gene, CDR1 is MGHRA and CDR2 is YSYEKL. The CDR3 region has the DNA TGCGCCAGCAGCTCACGGGAGGTCACTGAAGCTTTCTTT. Protein sequence: CASSSREVTEAFF.

This clonotype was picked up a small number of times. The V and J genes are TRBV11-2 and TRBJ1-5; D may be TRBD1 (6 bases). Trimming pared 1 base from V and 0 bases from J, leaving 19 bases between. The CDR3 loop spans 19 amino acids. Germline V CDR1 and CDR2: SGHAT, FQNNGV. The DNA for the CDR3 is TGTGCCAGCAGCTTAGGCGGGGGCTCTTCGCTATATAGCAATCAGCCCCAGCATTTT. This encodes CASSLGGGSSLYSNQPQHF.

This clonotype was observed a few times. The chain carries TRBV7-6 and TRBJ2-7; tentatively, D is TRBD1 (5 bases). Germline CDR1 SGHVS, CDR2 FNYEAQ. This CDR3 is 15 amino acids long. Trimming cost V 4 bases and J 2 bases, with 15 bases left between them. The CDR3 DNA reads as TGTGCCAGCAGCTCTCGTGTCGACAGTCCCTACGAGCAGTACGTC. This codes for CASSSRVDSPYEQYV.

V and J are TRBV7-2 and TRBJ2-3, with D unresolved. Between the trimmed V and J ends, which lost 1 base and 5 bases, there was a span of 10 bases. Germline V gene sequence: CDR1 SGHTA, CDR2 FQGNSA. This CDR3 spans 14 amino acids. This CDR3 reads CASSLVSLGDTQYF. CDR3 DNA: TGTGCCAGCAGCTTAGTCTCGCTGGGAGATACGCAGTATTTT.

The chain has TRBV19 and TRBJ1-6; tentative D call: TRBD1 (6 bases). Trimming cost V 4 bases and J 4 bases, with 17 bases left between them. Germline CDR1 reads LNHDA; CDR2 reads SQIVND (reference sequence). This CDR3 has 17 residues. CDR3 amino acids: CASSKLDGQRYNSPLHF. As DNA, the CDR3 is TGTGCCAGTAGTAAGCTCGACGGACAGAGATATAATTCACCCCTCCACTTT.

The J gene is TRBJ2-5, the V gene TRBV9; TRBD2 is a possible D gene (5 bases). Germline lookup yields CDR1 SGDLS and CDR2 YYNGEE. V dropped 3 bases and J dropped 2 bases, with 11 bases sitting between them. The CDR3 loop spans 14 amino acids. CDR3 bases: TGTGCCAGCAGCGCCTCGGACTCGCAAGAGACCCAGTACTTC. This codes for CASSASDSQETQYF.

Only a few counts were recorded for this clonotype. This chain joins TRBV12-3 or TRBV12-4 and TRBJ1-3, with 8 bases that match TRBD1. Trimming cost V 6 bases and J 4 bases; bases outside gene matches: 2. This CDR3 has 13 amino acids. The CDR3, as DNA: TGTGCCAGCAGCCAGGGGGCAGGAAACACCATATATTTT. It yields the protein CASSQGAGNTIYF.

In DNA form, the CDR3 reads TGTGCCAGCAGCTTCTCAGGGGGTTACTCCTACGAGCAGTACTTC. Translating gives CASSFSGGYSYEQYF. The chain recombines TRBV7-6 with TRBJ2-7, with 7 positions matching TRBD1. Germline values: CDR1 SGHVS, CDR2 FNYEAQ. The CDR3 covers 15 residues. The V gene end was trimmed by 3 bases and the J gene end by 0 bases; junction bases not matched to a gene: 5.

The chain couples TRBV7-7 to TRBJ2-2; the D gene is possibly TRBD2 (6 bases). CDR3 length: 13 amino acids. The germline V gene has CDR1 SSHAT and CDR2 FNYEAQ (reference sequence). V lost 4 bases to trimming and J lost 7 bases, with 10 bases between them. CDR3 coding DNA: TGTGCCAGCAGCTCTGGGGGGTTCGGGGAGCTGTTTTTT. It yields the protein CASSSGGFGELFF.

The V gene is TRBV5-1, the J gene TRBJ2-3; D remains ambiguous. Trimming took off 7 bases at V and 0 bases at J, with 12 bases between the two ends. Germline V CDR1 and CDR2: SGHRS, YFSETQ. This CDR3 spans 14 amino acids. In nucleotides, the CDR3 is TGCGCCAGCGAGAGTTCTCCTAGCACAGATACGCAGTATTTT. Protein sequence: CASESSPSTDTQYF. The full variable domain, rest sourced from reference TRBV5-1 and TRBJ2-3, is KAGVTQTPRYLIKTRGQQVTLSCSPISGHRSVSWYQQTPGQGLQFLFEYFSETQRNKGNFPGRFSGRQFSNSRSEMNVSTLELGDSALYLCASESSPSTDTQYFGPGTRLTVL.

This clonotype was detected only a few times. This rearrangement joins TRBV7-6 to TRBJ2-1, with 8 bases fitting TRBD1. The germline gives CDR1 SGHVS, CDR2 FNYEAQ. The CDR3 has 19 residues. V lost 1 base to trimming and J lost 5 bases; unmatched junction nucleotides: 16. The CDR3: CASSLGPAGTGYRDNEQFF. As DNA, the CDR3 is TGTGCCAGCAGCTTAGGGCCTGCCGGGACAGGATATCGGGACAATGAGCAGTTCTTC. The full variable domain, completed using reference TRBV7-6 and TRBJ2-1, is GAGVSQSPRYKVTKRGQDVALRCDPISGHVSLYWYRQALGQGPEFLTYFNYEAQQDKSGLPNDRFSAERPEGSISTLTIQRTEQRDSAMYRCASSLGPAGTGYRDNEQFFGPGTRLTVL.

The V and J genes are TRBV9 and TRBJ2-1; 12 nucleotides align to TRBD2. Germline V gives CDR1 SGDLS, CDR2 YYNGEE. The CDR3 runs 16 residues. J lost 6 bases, V lost 3 bases, and 7 bases had no gene match. As DNA, the CDR3 is TGTGCCAGCAGCGCCGGCCTAGCGGGGGGGACCAATGAGCAGTTCTTC. Its protein product is CASSAGLAGGTNEQFF. Complete variable domain (other parts from reference TRBV9 and TRBJ2-1): DSGVTQTPKHLITATGQRVTLRCSPRSGDLSVYWYQQSLDQGLQFLIQYYNGEERAKGNILERFSAQQFPDLHSELNLSSLELGDSALYFCASSAGLAGGTNEQFFGPGTRLTVL.

The rearrangement uses TRBV7-9 and TRBJ2-3; D gene ambiguous. CDR3 size: 15 residues. Germline lookup yields CDR1 SEHNR and CDR2 FQNEAQ (reference sequence). The V and J ends lost 4 bases and 6 bases respectively, with 17 bases between them. CDR3 sequence reads: CASSSRGSTRDTQYF. CDR3 in DNA: TGTGCCAGCAGCTCACGAGGCAGTACGAGGGATACGCAGTATTTT.

The chain joins TRBV29-1 to TRBJ2-1; TRBD2 is a possible D gene (7 bases). Germline V CDR1 and CDR2: SQVTM, ANQGSEA. V lost 1 base to trimming and J lost 2 bases, with 18 bases between them. The CDR3 spans 17 residues. This CDR3 reads CSVEARGASGTYNEQFF. DNA for the CDR3: TGCAGCGTTGAAGCTAGGGGGGCTAGCGGTACCTACAATGAGCAGTTCTTC.

The V call is TRBV30, the J call TRBJ2-4; D is possibly TRBD2 (5 bases). V lost 2 bases and J 4 bases, leaving 9 bases between the germline ends. Germline V gives CDR1 GTSNPN, CDR2 SVGIG (reference sequence). This CDR3 spans 13 amino acids. The CDR3 is CAWSTGSKNIQYF. CDR3 nucleotide sequence: TGTGCCTGGAGTACGGGGTCGAAAAACATTCAGTACTTC.

This rearrangement joins TRBV4-2 to TRBJ1-2; D uncertain. CDR1 is LGHNA and CDR2 is YNFKEQ in the germline V gene. With 1 base removed from V and 3 bases from J, the gap between germline ends came to 9 bases. CDR3 length equals 14 residues. CDR3 residues: CASSQGAVDYGYTF. The CDR3 nucleotides are TGTGCCAGCAGCCAAGGTGCAGTGGACTATGGCTACACCTTC.

This clonotype was seen at least ten times. V usage is TRBV5-1 and J usage is TRBJ2-3; D gene unclear. The CDR3 totals 13 residues. CDR1 is SGHRS and CDR2 is YFSETQ in the germline V gene. V lost 0 bases to trimming and J lost 1 base, with 3 bases between them. The CDR3 coding sequence is TGCGCCAGCAGCTTGGGGCGCACAGATACGCAGTATTTT. It codes for CASSLGRTDTQYF.

This clonotype has at least ten counts. CDR3 protein: CASSSVQASTDTQYF. CDR3 in DNA: TGCGCCAGCAGCTCCGTACAGGCTAGCACAGATACGCAGTATTTT. The rearrangement uses TRBV5-1 and TRBJ2-3, with D possibly being TRBD1 (5 bases). Per the germline V gene, CDR1 is SGHRS and CDR2 is YFSETQ. The CDR3 has 15 residues. The V end lost 3 bases, the J end lost 0 bases, and 11 bases lay between the germline ends.

This clonotype was seen a few times. This chain links TRBV4-3 with TRBJ1-2; D gene uncertain. Trimming pared 5 bases from V and 4 bases from J, leaving 8 bases between. From germline, CDR1 is LGHNA and CDR2 YSLEER. This CDR3 has 12 residues. The CDR3 is CASSSPLYGYTF. In DNA, the CDR3 is TGCGCCAGCAGCTCGCCTCTCTATGGCTACACCTTC.

This clonotype was detected a few times. This rearrangement joins TRBV20-1 to TRBJ2-7; tentative D call: TRBD2 (5 bases). The V end was cut by 6 bases, the J end by 8 bases, with 14 bases between. The germline CDR1 and CDR2 sequences are DFQATT and SNEGSKA (reference sequence). The CDR3 has 11 residues. The DNA for the CDR3 is TGCAGTGCCGCGGGCCTCCACCAGCAGTACTTC. Protein sequence: CSAAGLHQQYF.

The chain employs TRBV6-1 and TRBJ1-2, with D possibly matching TRBD1 (5 bases). The CDR3 extends over 13 amino acids. The V gene lost 5 bases and the J gene lost 4 bases, with 11 bases spanning the gap. CDR1 MNHNS and CDR2 SASEGT come from the germline V gene. The CDR3: CASSPGSPYGYTF. The CDR3 DNA is TGTGCCAGCAGTCCAGGGTCCCCCTATGGCTACACCTTC.